This entry lists 18 T cell receptor beta chains sequenced from one sample in a study of T cells in Graves' hyperthyroidism and ophthalmopathy. There were TCR beta CDR3 regions amplified from RNA transcripts. During a first-round RT-PCR of the TCR CDR3, the HTBI primer set was used. TCRdb analysed the multiplex PCR reads with MiXCR anew, one entry per CDR3 protein. The profile shows under 800,000 distinct CDR3 sequences, around 13% of them singletons. The sample was blood. These TCRs come from a woman under 30 with Graves' hyperthyroidism.

In this sample, this clonotype turned up many times. The V gene is TRBV2, the J gene TRBJ1-1; a possible D gene is TRBD1 (5 bases). The germline CDR1 and CDR2 sequences are SNHLY and FYNNEI. The CDR3 loop spans 12 amino acids. V lost 8 bases, J lost 3 bases, and 10 bases lay in between. CDR3 coding DNA: TGTGCCAGCGTGGAAGGGGACACTGAAGCTTTCTTT. Translating gives CASVEGDTEAFF.

The gene calls are TRBV29-1 and TRBJ1-1; 10 nucleotides align to TRBD1. From germline, CDR1 is SQVTM and CDR2 ANQGSEA. CDR3 length: 13 amino acids. V shed 7 bases, J shed 8 bases, and the junction held 10 bases outside the gene matches. The CDR3 reads CSAYPMDRGEAFF. CDR3 DNA sequence: TGCAGCGCCTACCCTATGGACAGGGGGGAAGCTTTCTTT. Full variable domain (remainder filled in from reference TRBV29-1 and TRBJ1-1): SAVISQKPSRDICQRGTSLTIQCQVDSQVTMMFWYRQQPGQSLTLIATANQGSEATYESGFVIDKFPISRPNLTFSTLTVSNMSPEDSSIYLCSAYPMDRGEAFFGQGTRLTVV.

This clonotype was recorded many times. The chain joins TRBV7-2 to TRBJ2-7; 11 bases fit TRBD2. V was clipped by 5 bases and J by 4 bases; unmatched bases: 13. Germline CDR1 SGHTA, CDR2 FQGNSA. This CDR3 has 17 amino acids. The CDR3 loop reads CASSQVALAGGSYEQYF. Here the CDR3 DNA reads TGTGCCAGCAGCCAGGTTGCCCTAGCGGGAGGTTCATACGAGCAGTACTTC.

The V and J genes are TRBV9 and TRBJ2-7; the D is unclear. The CDR3 sequence is 14 residues long. Trimming took off 4 bases at V and 5 bases at J, with 16 bases between the two ends. Germline lookup yields CDR1 SGDLS and CDR2 YYNGEE. CDR3 sequence: CASSPGRYFDEQYF. In DNA, the CDR3 is TGTGCCAGCAGCCCCGGACGGTATTTTGACGAGCAGTACTTC.

The CDR3 nucleotides are TGTGCCAGCCTAAGGGACTCCACAGATACGCAGTATTTT. Its protein is CASLRDSTDTQYF. The chain recombines TRBV2 with TRBJ2-3; tentatively, D is TRBD2 (6 bases). The CDR3 totals 13 residues. V lost 8 bases, J lost 2 bases, and 11 bases lay in between. Looked up from germline, CDR1 is SNHLY and CDR2 is FYNNEI.

This clonotype was seen only a few times. This rearrangement joins TRBV4-2 to TRBJ1-2; 8 bases line up with TRBD1. The J segment lost 6 bases and the V segment lost 4 bases, leaving 16 bases of the junction unmatched. CDR3 size: 17 residues. Germline CDR1 reads LGHNA; CDR2 reads YNFKEQ. CDR3 protein: CASSPFTLDRGTHGYTF. The CDR3 bases are TGTGCCAGCAGCCCCTTTACTCTTGACAGGGGCACCCATGGCTACACCTTC.

This clonotype was observed many times. The chain joins TRBV4-3 to TRBJ2-7; no clear D gene. The CDR3 loop spans 14 amino acids. Germline CDR1 and CDR2: LGHNA and YSLEER. Trimming shortened V by 3 bases and J by 0 bases, and 9 bases separated the two germline ends. Written as DNA, the CDR3 is TGCGCCAGCAGCCAGGTCTCCTCCTCCTACGAGCAGTACTTC. Protein: CASSQVSSSYEQYF.

This clonotype was seen only a few times. The gene calls are TRBV3-1 and TRBJ2-7; 7 positions match TRBD1. CDR3 length equals 16 residues. CDR1 and CDR2 (germline): LGHDT, YNNKEL (reference sequence). The trim removed 4 bases at V and 0 bases at J, leaving 9 bases unmatched. CDR3 amino acids: CASSPLTGHTSYEQYF. The CDR3 nucleotides are TGTGCCAGCAGCCCGCTGACAGGGCATACCTCCTACGAGCAGTACTTC.

The chain carries TRBV6-1 and TRBJ2-3, with 10 bases lining up with TRBD2. Germline V gene lookup returns CDR1 MNHNS and CDR2 SASEGT. Trimming at V came to 7 bases and at J to 0 bases, leaving 10 bases not matched to a gene. The CDR3 extends over 17 amino acids. The DNA of the CDR3 is TGTGCCAGCACAGAGCGGGAGGGCCCACGAAGCACAGATACGCAGTATTTT. As protein: CASTEREGPRSTDTQYF.

The genes are TRBV6-1 and TRBJ2-1, with TRBD1 identical over 9 bases. The V gene end was trimmed by 7 bases and the J gene end by 9 bases; junction bases not matched to a gene: 7. Looked up from germline, CDR1 is MNHNS and CDR2 is SASEGT. This CDR3 spans 13 amino acids. As DNA, the CDR3 is TGTGCCAGCACCCTGGACAGGGGAGGTGAGCAGTTCTTC. The encoded protein is CASTLDRGGEQFF.

This clonotype was seen repeatedly, ten times or more. The chain is built from TRBV5-1 and TRBJ2-1; 11 bases are a match to TRBD2. Per germline, CDR1 SGHRS and CDR2 YFSETQ. The CDR3 is made up of 16 amino acids. V was pared by 6 bases and J by 5 bases, with 10 bases of the junction left unmatched. CDR3 sequence (DNA): TGCGCCAGCACCGAACTAGCGGGAGTTCCCCACAATGAGCAGTTCTTC. It translates to CASTELAGVPHNEQFF.

V and J are TRBV28 and TRBJ1-2; D unclear. The CDR3 runs to 12 residues. The ends were cut back, 6 bases at V and 4 bases at J, with 9 bases in the middle. Germline V gives CDR1 MDHEN, CDR2 SYDVKM. The CDR3 spells CASRPTGYGYTF. The DNA of the CDR3 is TGTGCCAGCAGACCGACGGGCTATGGCTACACCTTC.

The sample holds a few counts of this clonotype. A read error is possible here, since a much larger clone lies one base away. The chain carries TRBV5-1 and TRBJ2-7; D gene ambiguous. The CDR3 loop spans 13 amino acids. From germline, CDR1 is SGHRS and CDR2 YFSETQ. DNA of the CDR3: TGTGCCAGCAGCTTGGAACAGACCTACGAGCAGTACTTC. Protein: CASSLEQTYEQYF.

This clonotype was recorded a few times. The chain couples TRBV6-2 or TRBV6-3 to TRBJ2-7, with a possible D match to TRBD1 (6 bases). Germline V CDR1 and CDR2: MNHEY, SVGEGT. CDR3 length: 13 residues. V was clipped by 2 bases and J by 5 bases, with 10 bases between them. CDR3 in DNA: TGTGCCAGCAGTTACGTCTCAGGGGACGAGCAGTACTTC. Residues: CASSYVSGDEQYF.

This clonotype has a count of ten or more. The V and J genes are TRBV28 and TRBJ2-1, with D perhaps TRBD1 or TRBD2 (6 bases each). V gave up 3 bases and J gave up 8 bases, with 20 bases separating them. This CDR3 spans 16 amino acids. Germline lookup yields CDR1 MDHEN and CDR2 SYDVKM. The CDR3 reads CASSFSPGGGRHEQFF. In DNA, the CDR3 is TGTGCCAGCAGTTTTAGTCCTGGAGGGGGTAGGCATGAGCAGTTCTTC.

This clonotype has a count of ten or more. V usage is TRBV2 and J usage is TRBJ1-4; weak D call: TRBD1 (5 bases). The CDR3 totals 17 residues. Trimming left V 5 bases short and J 2 bases short, with 18 bases between. In germline, CDR1 is SNHLY, CDR2 FYNNEI. CDR3 amino acids: CASSLWTTWGTNEKLFF. In DNA, the CDR3 is TGTGCCAGCAGTTTGTGGACTACCTGGGGGACTAATGAAAAACTGTTTTTT.

Ten or more counts support this clonotype. The chain combines TRBV6-2 or TRBV6-3 with TRBJ1-1; D is perhaps TRBD1 (6 bases). V lost 6 bases and J 3 bases, leaving 17 bases between the germline ends. The CDR3 spans 15 residues. The germline V gene has CDR1 MNHEY and CDR2 SVGEGT. The CDR3, as DNA: TGTGCCAGCAGCGGGGGCTCAGGAGGGGACACTGAAGCTTTCTTT. It specifies CASSGGSGGDTEAFF.

This clonotype was detected ten times or more. The rearrangement uses TRBV2 and TRBJ1-1; D unresolved. V lost 4 bases and J lost 3, with 12 bases in between. CDR3 size: 14 residues. Per the germline V gene, CDR1 is SNHLY and CDR2 is FYNNEI. CDR3 sequence reads: CASSGPERHTEAFF. CDR3 coding DNA: TGTGCCAGCAGTGGGCCAGAGAGGCACACTGAAGCTTTCTTT.